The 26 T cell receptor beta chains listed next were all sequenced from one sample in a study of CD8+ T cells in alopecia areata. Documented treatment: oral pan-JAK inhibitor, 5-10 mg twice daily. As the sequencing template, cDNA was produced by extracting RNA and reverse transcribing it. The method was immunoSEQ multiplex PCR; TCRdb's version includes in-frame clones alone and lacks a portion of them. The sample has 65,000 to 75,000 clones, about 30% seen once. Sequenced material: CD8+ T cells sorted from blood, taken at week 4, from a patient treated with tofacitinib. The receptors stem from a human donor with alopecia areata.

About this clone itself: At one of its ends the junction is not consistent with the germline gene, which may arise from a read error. The CDR3: CSVEDQGTTIF. CDR3 nucleotide sequence: TGCAGCGTTGAAGATCAAGGGACTACAATTTTT. The rearrangement links TRBV29-1 to TRBJ2-3; TRBD2 matches 7 bases. The germline gives CDR1 SQVTM, CDR2 ANQGSEA. The CDR3 totals 11 residues.

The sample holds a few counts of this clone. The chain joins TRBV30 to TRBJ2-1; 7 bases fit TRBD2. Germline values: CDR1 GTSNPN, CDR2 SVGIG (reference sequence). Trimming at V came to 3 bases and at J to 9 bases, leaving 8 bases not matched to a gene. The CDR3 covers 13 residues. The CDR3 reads CAWSPGLVGEQFF. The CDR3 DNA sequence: TGTGCCTGGAGCCCTGGACTAGTTGGTGAGCAGTTCTTC.

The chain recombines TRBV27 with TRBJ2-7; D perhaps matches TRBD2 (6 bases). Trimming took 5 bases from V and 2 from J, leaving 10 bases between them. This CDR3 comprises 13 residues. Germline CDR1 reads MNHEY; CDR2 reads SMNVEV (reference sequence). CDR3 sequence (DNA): TGTGCCAGCAGTCGGCGGGGACCCTACGAGCAGTACTTC. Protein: CASSRRGPYEQYF.

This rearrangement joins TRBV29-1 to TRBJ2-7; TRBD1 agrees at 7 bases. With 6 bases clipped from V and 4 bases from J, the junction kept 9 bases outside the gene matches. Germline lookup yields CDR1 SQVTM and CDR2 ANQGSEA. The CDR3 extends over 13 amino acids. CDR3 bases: TGCAGCGTGGCCGGGACAGCCCTATACGAGCAGTACTTC. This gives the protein CSVAGTALYEQYF.

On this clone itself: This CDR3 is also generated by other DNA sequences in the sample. This CDR3 reads CSVPQETQYF. The CDR3 nucleotides are TGCAGCGTTCCCCAAGAGACCCAGTACTTC. This chain links TRBV29-1 with TRBJ2-5; no definite D call. The CDR3 extends over 10 amino acids. Germline CDR1 and CDR2: SQVTM and ANQGSEA. Between the trimmed V and J ends, which lost 5 bases and 1 base, there was a span of 2 bases.

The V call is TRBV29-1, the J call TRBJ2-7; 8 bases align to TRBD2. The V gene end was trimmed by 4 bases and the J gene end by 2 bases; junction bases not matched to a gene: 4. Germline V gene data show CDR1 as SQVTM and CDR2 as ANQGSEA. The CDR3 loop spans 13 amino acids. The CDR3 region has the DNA TGCAGCGTTGGACTAGCGTCAACCTACGAGCAGTACTTC. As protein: CSVGLASTYEQYF.

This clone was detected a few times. The CDR3 is CSVVLAEYNEQFF. The CDR3 DNA sequence: TGCAGCGTTGTGCTAGCGGAGTACAATGAGCAGTTCTTC. V usage is TRBV29-1 and J usage is TRBJ2-1; TRBD2 matches at 7 bases. The CDR3 extends over 13 amino acids. Germline-derived CDR1 and CDR2 are SQVTM and ANQGSEA. V was pared by 4 bases and J by 4 bases, with 4 bases of the junction left unmatched.

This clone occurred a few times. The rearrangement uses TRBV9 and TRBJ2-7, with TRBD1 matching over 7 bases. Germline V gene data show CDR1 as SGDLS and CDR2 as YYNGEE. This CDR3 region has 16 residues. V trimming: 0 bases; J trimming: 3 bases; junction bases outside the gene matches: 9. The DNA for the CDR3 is TGTGCCAGCAGCGTAGAGGGGGCAGGGGAACACTACGAGCAGTACTTC. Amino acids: CASSVEGAGEHYEQYF.

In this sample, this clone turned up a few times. The CDR3 protein is CAWSKGVAGNEQFF. CDR3 in DNA: TGTGCCTGGAGCAAGGGAGTCGCAGGGAATGAGCAGTTCTTC. The chain recombines TRBV30 with TRBJ2-1; D is possibly TRBD1 or TRBD2 (5 bases each). CDR1 is GTSNPN and CDR2 is SVGIG in the germline V gene (reference sequence). The CDR3 loop spans 14 amino acids. Trimming shortened V by 3 bases and J by 7 bases, and 16 bases separated the two germline ends.

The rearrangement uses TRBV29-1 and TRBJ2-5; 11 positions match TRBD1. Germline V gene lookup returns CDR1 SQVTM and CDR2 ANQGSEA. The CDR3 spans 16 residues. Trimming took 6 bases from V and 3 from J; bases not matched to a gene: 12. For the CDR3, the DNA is TGCAGCGTGGACGGACGGGGACAGGGGGAGGAAGAGACCCAGTACTTC. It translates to CSVDGRGQGEEETQYF.

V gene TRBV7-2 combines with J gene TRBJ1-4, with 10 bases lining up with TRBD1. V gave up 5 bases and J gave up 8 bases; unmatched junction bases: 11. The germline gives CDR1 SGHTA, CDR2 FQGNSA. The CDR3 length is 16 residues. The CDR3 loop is CASSRGRQGAKEKLFF. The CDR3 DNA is TGTGCCAGCAGCCGCGGAAGACAGGGGGCAAAAGAAAAACTGTTTTTT.

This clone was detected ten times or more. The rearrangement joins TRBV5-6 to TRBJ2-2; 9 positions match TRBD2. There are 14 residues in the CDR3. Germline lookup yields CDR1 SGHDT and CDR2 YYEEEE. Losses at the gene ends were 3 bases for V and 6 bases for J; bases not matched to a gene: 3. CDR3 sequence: CASSWREGAGELFF. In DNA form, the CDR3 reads TGTGCCAGCAGCTGGCGGGAGGGGGCCGGGGAGCTGTTTTTT.

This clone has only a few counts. In DNA form, the CDR3 reads TGTGCCAGCAGTTTTTTGGGTGGCGAGACCCAGTACTTC. It is translated as CASSFLGGETQYF. This chain uses TRBV28 with TRBJ2-5; D remains ambiguous. V was clipped by 3 bases and J by 5 bases, with 10 bases between them. The CDR3 spans 13 residues. Germline CDR1 MDHEN, CDR2 SYDVKM.

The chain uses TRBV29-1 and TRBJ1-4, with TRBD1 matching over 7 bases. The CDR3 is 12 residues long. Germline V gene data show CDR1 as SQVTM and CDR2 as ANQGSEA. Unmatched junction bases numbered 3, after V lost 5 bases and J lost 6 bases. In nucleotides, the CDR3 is TGCAGCGTTTTTGGGACAGATGAAAAACTGTTTTTT. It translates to CSVFGTDEKLFF.

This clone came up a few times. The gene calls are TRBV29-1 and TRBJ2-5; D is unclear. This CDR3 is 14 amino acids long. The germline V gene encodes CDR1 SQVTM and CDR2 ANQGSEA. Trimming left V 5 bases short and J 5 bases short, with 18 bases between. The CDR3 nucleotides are TGCAGCGTTCTCGGCCTCGATCAGAAGGAGACCCAGTACTTC. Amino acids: CSVLGLDQKETQYF.

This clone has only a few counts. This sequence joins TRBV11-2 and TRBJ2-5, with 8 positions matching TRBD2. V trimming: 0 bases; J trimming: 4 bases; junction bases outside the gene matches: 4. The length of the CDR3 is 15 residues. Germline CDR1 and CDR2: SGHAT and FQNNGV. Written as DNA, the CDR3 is TGTGCCAGCAGCTTAGAATATCTAGCGGGAGAGACCCAGTACTTC. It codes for CASSLEYLAGETQYF.

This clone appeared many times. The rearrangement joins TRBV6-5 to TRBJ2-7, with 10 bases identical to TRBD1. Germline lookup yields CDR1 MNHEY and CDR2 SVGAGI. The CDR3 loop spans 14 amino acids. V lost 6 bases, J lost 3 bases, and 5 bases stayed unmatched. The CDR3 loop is CASRADRGYYEQYF. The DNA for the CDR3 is TGTGCCAGCAGAGCGGACAGGGGGTACTACGAGCAGTACTTC.

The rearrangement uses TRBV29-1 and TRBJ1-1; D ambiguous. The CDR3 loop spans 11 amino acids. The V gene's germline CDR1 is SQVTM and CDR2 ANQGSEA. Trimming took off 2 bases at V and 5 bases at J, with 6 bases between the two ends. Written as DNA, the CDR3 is TGCAGCGTTGAAATTTATACTGAAGCTTTCTTT. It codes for CSVEIYTEAFF.

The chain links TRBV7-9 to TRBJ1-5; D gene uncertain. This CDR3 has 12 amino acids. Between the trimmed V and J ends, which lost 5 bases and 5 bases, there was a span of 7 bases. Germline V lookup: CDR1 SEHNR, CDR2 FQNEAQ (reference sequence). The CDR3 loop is CASSTPDQPQHF. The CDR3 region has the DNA TGTGCCAGCAGCACCCCTGATCAGCCCCAGCATTTT.

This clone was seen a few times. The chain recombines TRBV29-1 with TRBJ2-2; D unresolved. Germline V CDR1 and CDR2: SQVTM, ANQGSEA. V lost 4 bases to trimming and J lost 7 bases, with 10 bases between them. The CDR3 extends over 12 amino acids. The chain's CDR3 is CSVGHPLGELFF. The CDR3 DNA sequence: TGCAGCGTTGGCCACCCCCTCGGGGAGCTGTTTTTT.

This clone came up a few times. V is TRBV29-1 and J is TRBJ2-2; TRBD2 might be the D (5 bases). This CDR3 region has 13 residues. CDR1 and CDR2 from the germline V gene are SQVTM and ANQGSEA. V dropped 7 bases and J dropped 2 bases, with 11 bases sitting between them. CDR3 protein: CSGTGINTGELFF. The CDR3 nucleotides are TGCAGCGGCACCGGGATCAACACCGGGGAGCTGTTTTTT.

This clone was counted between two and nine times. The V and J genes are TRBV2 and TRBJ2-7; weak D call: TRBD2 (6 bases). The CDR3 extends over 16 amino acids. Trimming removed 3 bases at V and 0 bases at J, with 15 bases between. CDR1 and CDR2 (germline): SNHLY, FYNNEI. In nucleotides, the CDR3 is TGTGCCAGCAGTGACCCGGGGGAGCGGGCCTCCTACGAGCAGTACTTC. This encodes CASSDPGERASYEQYF.

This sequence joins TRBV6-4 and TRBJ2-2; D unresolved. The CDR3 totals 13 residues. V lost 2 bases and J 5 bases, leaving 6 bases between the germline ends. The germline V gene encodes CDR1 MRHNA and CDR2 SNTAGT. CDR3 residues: CASSDRNTGELFF. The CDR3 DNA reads TGTGCCAGCAGTGACCGTAATACCGGGGAGCTGTTTTTT.

The CDR3 DNA reads TGCGCCAGCAGCACAGGGGCGAGCTCCTACAATGAGCAGTTCTTC. Translated, it gives CASSTGASSYNEQFF. V is TRBV5-1 and J is TRBJ2-1; 7 bases line up with TRBD1. The trim removed 4 bases at V and 0 bases at J, leaving 4 bases unmatched. The length of the CDR3 is 15 residues. Germline V gene lookup returns CDR1 SGHRS and CDR2 YFSETQ.

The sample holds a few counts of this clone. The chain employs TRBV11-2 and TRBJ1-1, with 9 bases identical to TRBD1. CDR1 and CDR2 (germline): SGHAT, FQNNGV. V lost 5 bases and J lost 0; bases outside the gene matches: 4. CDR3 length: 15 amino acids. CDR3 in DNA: TGTGCCAGCAGCGCCGGACAGGGGATGAACACTGAAGCTTTCTTT. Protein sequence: CASSAGQGMNTEAFF. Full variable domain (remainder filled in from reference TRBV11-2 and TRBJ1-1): EAGVAQSPRYKIIEKRQSVAFWCNPISGHATLYWYQQILGQGPKLLIQFQNNGVVDDSQLPKDRFSAERLKGVDSTLKIQPAKLEDSAVYLCASSAGQGMNTEAFFGQGTRLTVV.

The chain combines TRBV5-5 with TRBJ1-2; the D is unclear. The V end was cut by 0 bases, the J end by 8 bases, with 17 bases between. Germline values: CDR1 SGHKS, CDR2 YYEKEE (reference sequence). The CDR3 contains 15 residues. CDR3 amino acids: CASSLGPRPTGGYTF. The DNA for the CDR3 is TGTGCCAGCAGCTTGGGCCCCCGACCTACGGGCGGCTACACCTTC.